The following is a TCR beta chain sequence with its context. The CDR3 contains 16 residues. Germline lookup yields CDR1 LGHNA and CDR2 YSLEER. After removal of 2 bases from V and 11 bases from J, the junction contained 15 bases not matched to a gene. The data are from a study of T cell responses to AZD1222 COVID-19 vaccine. TCRdb keeps only in-frame clones here, not all; method: immunoSEQ multiplex PCR. The sample gives about 94,000 clones, approximately 87% of which show up once; 12% is in the top ten. The sequence was obtained from an adult who received the AZD1222 COVID-19 vaccine. The specimen was peripheral blood, collected 28 days after the second AZD1222 dose. The rearrangement joins TRBV4-3 to TRBJ1-5, with 7 nucleotides matching TRBD1. The CDR3 bases are TGCGCCAGCAGCCAAAAGTGGGGGGACAGCTACGGGGCCCAGCATTTT. Amino acids: CASSQKWGDSYGAQHF.